Listed below are T cell receptor beta chains from one sample, sequenced in a study of blood T cell repertoires in COVID-19. Generated by immunoSEQ multiplex PCR, the TCRdb table keeps only in-frame clones and is missing some. This sample carries fewer than 150,000 clones, approximately 80% of them seen once, and the ten largest clones take roughly a fifth. The material sequenced was peripheral blood. The receptors here all came from an elderly man with acute or convalescent COVID-19. Each CDR3 is given with its conserved first and last residue. Fields, in order: J gene, V gene, D gene, clone size, CDR3 length, CDR3 DNA, CDR3 protein. D genes are given only for firm matches. Where a row states a size, it is once, few, many or the class of an expanded clone; other rows omit it.

TRBJ2-7 | TRBV30 | NA | NA | 11 | TGTGCCTGGAGTGCCAGGAACGAGCAGTACTTC | CAWSARNEQYF
TRBJ2-5 | TRBV7-2 | NA | NA | 14 | TGTGCCAGCAGCTTAAAGACTTTACAAGAGACCCAGTACTTC | CASSLKTLQETQYF
TRBJ2-3 | TRBV5-1 | NA | NA | 14 | TGCGCCAGCAGTAGGGGCCCTTTGGCGGATACGCAGTATTTT | CASSRGPLADTQYF
TRBJ2-5 | TRBV5-4 | TRBD2 | NA | 13 | TGTGCCAGCAGCTTGGCGGGAGGAGAGACCCAGTACTTC | CASSLAGGETQYF
TRBJ2-1 | TRBV10-3 | TRBD2 | few | 15 | TGTGCCATCAGTGTGACTAGCGGGGGGGACAATGAGCAGTTCTTC | CAISVTSGGDNEQFF
TRBJ2-7 | TRBV3-1/TRBV3-2 | NA | NA | 13 | TGTGCCAGCAGCCCAGGAATAGTCTACGAGCAGTACTTC | CASSPGIVYEQYF
TRBJ2-2 | TRBV3-1/TRBV3-2 | NA | NA | 12 | TGTGCCAGCAGCCAAGGCGGGGTGGAGCTGTTTTTT | CASSQGGVELFF
TRBJ2-1 | TRBV6-4 | NA | NA | 12 | TGTGCCAGCAGTGACGAGGGCTATGAGCAGTTCTTC | CASSDEGYEQFF
TRBJ2-3 | TRBV7-2 | NA | NA | 16 | TGTGCCAGCAGCTTAGGAGGGAAACCAAGCACAGATACGCAGTATTTT | CASSLGGKPSTDTQYF
TRBJ2-7 | TRBV5-1 | NA | once | 13 | TGCGCCAGCAGCCACCCAGGGGGGAACGAGCAGTACTTC | CASSHPGGNEQYF
TRBJ1-2 | TRBV7-2 | TRBD1 | medium-sized | 15 | TGTGCCAGCAGCCCAGGACAGGGTGCCCTCAGTGGCTACACCTTC | CASSPGQGALSGYTF
TRBJ2-5 | TRBV5-1 | NA | NA | 13 | TGCGCCAGCAGCAGGGGCAACCAAGAGACCCAGTACTTC | CASSRGNQETQYF
TRBJ2-4 | TRBV4-1 | TRBD2 | NA | 15 | TGCGCCAGCAGCCTCAGCGGGGGGAGCAAAAACATTCAGTACTTC | CASSLSGGSKNIQYF
TRBJ2-5 | TRBV18 | NA | NA | 15 | TGTGCCAGCTCACCATGGGCCTCGCCCCAAGAGACCCAGTACTTC | CASSPWASPQETQYF
TRBJ2-5 | TRBV5-1 | NA | NA | 15 | TGCGCCAGCAGCTTGGCCGTAGGGGGCCAAGAGACCCAGTACTTC | CASSLAVGGQETQYF
TRBJ1-1 | TRBV5-4 | NA | few | 14 | TGTGCCAGCAGCCCTGAGGGTGTCAACACTGAAGCTTTCTTT | CASSPEGVNTEAFF
TRBJ1-6 | TRBV5-8 | NA | NA | 14 | TGTGCCAGCAGCGCCGGGAAACTTGGGTCACCCCTCCACTTT | CASSAGKLGSPLHF
TRBJ2-2 | TRBV5-6 | TRBD1 | NA | 18 | TGTGCCAGCACCGATGGCCGCGTTCGGACAGGGGGCACCGGGGAGCTGTTTTTT | CASTDGRVRTGGTGELFF
TRBJ2-7 | TRBV5-1 | TRBD1 | NA | 16 | TGCGCCAGCAGCTTGAGCCTTGACAGGGTCTCCTACGAGCAGTACTTC | CASSLSLDRVSYEQYF
TRBJ2-5 | TRBV5-1 | NA | NA | 15 | TGCGCCAGCCGCCCGGAGGGGAGCCGCCAAGAGACCCAGTACTTC | CASRPEGSRQETQYF
TRBJ2-1 | TRBV2 | NA | NA | 11 | TGTGCCAGCAGTGCGAACTTGGAGCAGTTCTTC | CASSANLEQFF
TRBJ2-1 | TRBV28 | TRBD2 | NA | 15 | TGTGCCAGCATATACCTCCGGGGGGGATTACATGAGCAGTTCTTC | CASIYLRGGLHEQFF
TRBJ2-7 | TRBV2 | NA | medium-sized | 12 | TGTGCCAGCAGTGTGGTTGAGTACGAGCAGTACTTC | CASSVVEYEQYF
TRBJ2-7 | TRBV19 | TRBD1 | once | 16 | TGTGCCAGTAGTCCCGGGACAGGGGACTCCTCCTACGAGCAGTACTTC | CASSPGTGDSSYEQYF
TRBJ1-1 | TRBV6-1 | NA | NA | 13 | TGTGCCAGCAGTGAAGCAAGGGGCACTGAAGCTTTCTTT | CASSEARGTEAFF
TRBJ2-3 | TRBV7-8 | NA | once | 18 | TGTGCCAGCAGCTCTTCCCTGGGGACAGCGGGGGCGGGAGATACGCAGTATTTT | CASSSSLGTAGAGDTQYF
TRBJ1-4 | TRBV5-1 | NA | NA | 16 | TGCGCCAGCAGCTTGGGGCAGGCCACTTTCATGGAAAAACTGTTTTTT | CASSLGQATFMEKLFF
TRBJ2-7 | TRBV29-1 | NA | once | 11 | TGCAGCGTTTCAGGGTACGACGAGCAGTACTTC | CSVSGYDEQYF
TRBJ2-3 | TRBV7-9 | NA | NA | 14 | TGTGCCAGCAGCCTAAGCACTAGAGCAGATACGCAGTATTTT | CASSLSTRADTQYF
TRBJ1-2 | TRBV5-6 | TRBD1 | few | 14 | TGTGCCAGCAGCGAGACAGGGGTAAACTATGGCTACACCTTC | CASSETGVNYGYTF
TRBJ2-7 | TRBV18 | TRBD2 | NA | 12 | TGTGCCAGCTCACCAGGGGGGGACGAGCAGTACTTC | CASSPGGDEQYF
TRBJ2-1 | TRBV6-4 | TRBD1 | NA | 14 | TGTGCCAGCAGTGAACAGGGGGGAGGCAATGAGCAGTTCTTC | CASSEQGGGNEQFF
TRBJ2-2 | TRBV19 | TRBD1 | NA | 14 | TGTGCCAGTAGTACCGGGACAGCGACCGGGGAGCTGTTTTTT | CASSTGTATGELFF
TRBJ2-5 | TRBV3-1/TRBV3-2 | TRBD2 | NA | 15 | TGTGCCAGCAGCCAAGACACTAGCGGCGGAGAGACCCAGTACTTC | CASSQDTSGGETQYF
TRBJ2-4 | TRBV29-1 | TRBD1 | NA | 12 | TGCAGCGTTGAACAGGGGGCGAACATTCAGTACTTC | CSVEQGANIQYF
TRBJ1-6 | TRBV19 | TRBD1 | NA | 14 | TGTGCCAGTAGTACCGGACAGGAAGCGTCACCCCTCCACTTT | CASSTGQEASPLHF
TRBJ1-4 | TRBV5-5 | NA | once | 15 | TGTGCCAGCAGCCCTTATGGGGGGATTAATGAAAAACTGTTTTTT | CASSPYGGINEKLFF
TRBJ2-1 | TRBV24-1 | NA | NA | 16 | TGTGCCACCAGTGATTCGGCGGGTTTGCATTACAATGAGCAGTTCTTC | CATSDSAGLHYNEQFF
TRBJ2-7 | TRBV28 | TRBD1 | few | 16 | TGTGCCAGCAGTTCAGGTACCGGGACAGGGGGAGACGAGCAGTACTTC | CASSSGTGTGGDEQYF
TRBJ2-5 | TRBV7-9 | NA | NA | 14 | TGTGCCAGCAGCTTAGGGGGCACCCAAGAGACCCAGTACTTC | CASSLGGTQETQYF
TRBJ2-7 | TRBV6-2/TRBV6-3 | NA | NA | 14 | TGTGCCAGCAGTTCACCGAGGGTCTCCTACGAGCAGTACTTC | CASSSPRVSYEQYF
TRBJ1-6 | TRBV30 | NA | NA | 14 | TGTGCCTGGTTCTCTCCACACGACTTTTCACCCCTCCACTTT | CAWFSPHDFSPLHF
TRBJ1-2 | TRBV5-1 | NA | NA | 14 | TGCGCCAGCCGCTCTTCGGGGGGCAGAGATGGCTACACCTTC | CASRSSGGRDGYTF
TRBJ2-1 | TRBV6-6 | NA | NA | 15 | TGTGCCAGCAGTTATTACAGGGCCTCCTACAATGAGCAGTTCTTC | CASSYYRASYNEQFF
TRBJ2-1 | TRBV5-5 | TRBD2 | NA | 14 | TGTGCCAGCAGCTTAACCGGGACTAGCACTGAGCAGTTCTTC | CASSLTGTSTEQFF
TRBJ1-4 | TRBV3-1/TRBV3-2 | NA | NA | 15 | TGTGCCAGCAGCCCTCAGGGGCCAACTAATGAAAAACTGTTTTTT | CASSPQGPTNEKLFF
TRBJ2-2 | TRBV23-1 | TRBD1 | NA | 16 | TGCGCCAGCAGTCAATCGGAGGGCACAGGGGGCCGGGAGCTGTTTTTT | CASSQSEGTGGRELFF